This T cell receptor beta chain was documented in a study of T cells in Graves' hyperthyroidism and ophthalmopathy. The CDR3 covers 17 residues. Germline CDR1 reads MNHEY; CDR2 reads SVGEGT. V lost 6 bases to trimming and J lost 0 bases, with 18 bases between them. The source material, RNA transcripts, was used to amplify TCR beta CDR3 regions. RT-PCR in the first round (using the HTBI primer set) targeted the TCR CDR3. Using its own MiXCR run on the multiplex PCR reads, TCRdb lists one record per CDR3 protein. The profile covers around 600,000 distinct CDR3 sequences, with roughly 15% appearing a single time and around an eighth taken by the ten largest. Diagnoses used clinical symptoms, serum thyroxine and TRAb, thyroid ultrasound and orbital computed tomography. This clonotype was seen a few times.

This receptor was taken from a woman in her forties or fifties with Graves' ophthalmopathy. Sequenced sample: blood. The chain couples TRBV6-2 or TRBV6-3 to TRBJ2-1, with a possible D match to TRBD2 (6 bases). The CDR3 spells CASRPASAGSSYNEQFF. The CDR3 coding sequence is TGTGCCAGCAGGCCGGCCTCGGCGGGAAGCTCCTACAATGAGCAGTTCTTC.